This T cell receptor beta chain comes out of a study of tissue T cells after allogeneic stem cell transplantation (dated by TCRdb to 2021 to 2024). About the investigation overall: If a tissue had multiple samples, a pathologist reviewed H&E sections so that samples with histologically apparent lymphocytes got priority for sequencing. The study profiled TCR beta repertoires across many tissues from research autopsies of patients with and without GVHD, plus mouse models of GVHD. The human part of the study was a prospective observational study with no blinding and no randomization.

As to this clone: The specificity of this receptor is unknown. Per-base quality was not reported, and no clone a single base away is much larger than it.

The sample's time point label, decoded: human tissue collected at research (rapid) autopsy. For comparison, three non-HCT patients with other cancers were selected retrospectively, each having at least five GI tract samples and no known GI disease at death. After a median post-mortem interval of nearly ten hours, autopsy tissues were collected, including GI sites from esophagus to rectum, liver, skin, and lymphoid organs such as spleen. Autopsy specimens were bisected, with one portion flash-frozen in liquid nitrogen and the rest formalin-fixed; GI outer muscle layers were removed. To extract genomic DNA from frozen tissues, either the Mag-Bind Blood & Tissue DNA HDQ 96 Kit on a Chemagic 360 or the DNeasy Blood & Tissue Kit was used. Extracted DNA was further purified with the Genomic DNA Clean & Concentrator-25 kit because of concern about red blood cell contamination. The V and J ends are trimmed by 0 bases and 7 bases, leaving 9 bases between them. The CDR3 holds 13 amino acids from the cysteine to the phenylalanine. The entry retains the CDR3 DNA only, 39 bases that are in frame from base 1. The CDR1 and CDR2 encoded by the germline V gene (reference sequence) are GTSNPN and SVGIG.

General study outcomes and caveats: For the non-GVHD comparator patients, no blood samples were available. Within patients, how anatomically similar tissues were was a major factor shaping TCR repertoire composition, regardless of disease or transplant status. Sampling depth was acknowledged as a limitation, and the patient cohort was both small and clinically heterogeneous. In both patients and mice, only a limited portion of the TCR repertoire detected in tissues was captured by blood and spleen T cells. Only a few T cell clones appeared in more than one patient, yet motif-based clustering showed tissue-specific repertoire signatures that were shared between patients. Which tissue TCRs were alloreactive or antigen-specific was not determined in the study, and some clones might have been persisting host cells.

Receptor amplification or capture employed the immunoSEQ multiplex PCR assay. Adaptive Biotechnologies performed TCRbeta CDR3 sequencing at survey depth and reported CDR3 sequences, V/J genes, productive frequency, and template counts. Amplification of TCR beta CDR3 regions started from genomic DNA instead of RNA. In the authors' own workflow: Jensen-Shannon divergence served to quantify pairwise repertoire overlap between tissues, with 0 meaning identical and 1 meaning complete divergence. Tissues were grouped by single-linkage agglomerative hierarchical clustering of pairwise JSD values, and the clustering results were shown as dendrograms. GLIPH2 was run on all patient samples with simulation_depth 1000, kmer_min_depth 3 and cdr3_length_cutoff 8, and groups with more than two unique CDR3s were retained. In a standardized tissue-overlap score, Jaccard GLIPH-group overlap across patients was extrapolated to a standard repertoire size of 1000 clones. Linear mixed-effect models, with tissue as a fixed effect and individual as a random effect, were used to test how diversity related to clinical or experimental variables. In its TCRdb copy, this immuneACCESS table keeps in-frame sequences only and misses some clones. Where compared with another copy, unresolved V genes explain less than half of these, and the others have no known cause. V and J calls and clone size are those listed in that table; D and trimming were worked out from the DNA. This sample has more than 9,000 clones in its table, and less than 85% of those were observed once. Approximately 15% of the sample rests with the top ten.

The receptor was derived from a woman aged 18-50 years with breast cancer. The rearranged segments are TRBV30 and TRBJ1-4, with no reliable assignment of the D segment. The specimen was tissue from the right colon, collected at autopsy. The CDR3 has the sequence CAWSVRGFEKLFF. The nucleotide sequence is given as TGTGCCTGGAGTGTCCGGGGTTTTGAAAAACTGTTTTTT.